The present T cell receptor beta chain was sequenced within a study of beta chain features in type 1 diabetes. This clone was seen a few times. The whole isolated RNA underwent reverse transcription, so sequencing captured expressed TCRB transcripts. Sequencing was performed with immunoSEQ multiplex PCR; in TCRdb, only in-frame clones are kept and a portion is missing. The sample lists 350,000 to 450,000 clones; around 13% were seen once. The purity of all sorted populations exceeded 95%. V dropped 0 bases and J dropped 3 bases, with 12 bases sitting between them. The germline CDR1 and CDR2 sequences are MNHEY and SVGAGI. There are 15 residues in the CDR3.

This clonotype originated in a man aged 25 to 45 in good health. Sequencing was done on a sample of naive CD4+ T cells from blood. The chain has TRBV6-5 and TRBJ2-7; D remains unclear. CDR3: CASSYSRSKNYEQYF. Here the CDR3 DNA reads TGTGCCAGCAGTTACTCCCGGAGTAAAAACTACGAGCAGTACTTC.